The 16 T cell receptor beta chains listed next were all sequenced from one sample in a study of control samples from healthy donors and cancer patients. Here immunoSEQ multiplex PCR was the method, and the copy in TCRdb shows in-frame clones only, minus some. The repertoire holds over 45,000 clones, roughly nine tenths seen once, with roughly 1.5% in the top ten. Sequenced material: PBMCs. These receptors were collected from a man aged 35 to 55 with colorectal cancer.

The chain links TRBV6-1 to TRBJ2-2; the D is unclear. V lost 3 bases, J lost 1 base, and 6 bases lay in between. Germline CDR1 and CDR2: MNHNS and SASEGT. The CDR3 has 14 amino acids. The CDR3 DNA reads TGTGCCAGCAGTGACATGAAGAACACCGGGGAGCTGTTTTTT. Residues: CASSDMKNTGELFF.

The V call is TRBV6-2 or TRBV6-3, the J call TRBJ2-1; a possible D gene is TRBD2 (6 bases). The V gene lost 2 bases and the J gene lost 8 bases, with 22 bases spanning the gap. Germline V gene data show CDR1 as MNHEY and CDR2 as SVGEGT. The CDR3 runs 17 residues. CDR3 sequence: CASSYGLGGNRYDEQFF. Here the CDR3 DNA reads TGTGCCAGCAGTTACGGTCTGGGCGGGAATAGGTACGATGAGCAGTTCTTC.

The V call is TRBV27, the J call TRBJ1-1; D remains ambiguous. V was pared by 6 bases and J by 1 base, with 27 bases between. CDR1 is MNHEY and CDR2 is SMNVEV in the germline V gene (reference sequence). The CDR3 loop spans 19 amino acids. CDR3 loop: CASSLTGPGRLLWNTEAFF. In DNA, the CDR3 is TGTGCCAGCAGCCTAACCGGGCCGGGCCGGCTCCTTTGGAACACTGAAGCTTTCTTT.

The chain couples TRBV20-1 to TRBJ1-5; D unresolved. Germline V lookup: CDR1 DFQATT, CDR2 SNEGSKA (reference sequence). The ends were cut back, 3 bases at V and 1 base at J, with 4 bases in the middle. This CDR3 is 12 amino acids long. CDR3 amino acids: CSASDSNQPQHF. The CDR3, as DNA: TGCAGTGCTAGTGACAGCAATCAGCCCCAGCATTTT.

The CDR3, as DNA: TGTGCCAGCAGTTACTCAGAGGGCACAGATACGCAGTATTTT. Translating gives CASSYSEGTDTQYF. The chain links TRBV6-5 to TRBJ2-3; D is ambiguous. There are 14 residues in the CDR3. The germline gives CDR1 MNHEY, CDR2 SVGAGI. With 0 bases removed from V and 1 base from J, the gap between germline ends came to 5 bases.

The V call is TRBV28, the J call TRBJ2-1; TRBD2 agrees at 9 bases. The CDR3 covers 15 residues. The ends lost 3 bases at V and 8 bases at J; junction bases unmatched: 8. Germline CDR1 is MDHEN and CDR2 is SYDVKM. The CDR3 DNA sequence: TGTGCCAGCAGTTTTAGAGCGGGAGGTTGGGATGAGCAGTTCTTC. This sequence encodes CASSFRAGGWDEQFF.

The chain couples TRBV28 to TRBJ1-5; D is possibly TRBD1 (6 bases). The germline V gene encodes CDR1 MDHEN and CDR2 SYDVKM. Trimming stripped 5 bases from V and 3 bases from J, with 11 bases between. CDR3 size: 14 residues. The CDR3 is CASSKDRFNQPQHF. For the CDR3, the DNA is TGTGCCAGCAGTAAGGACAGATTCAATCAGCCCCAGCATTTT.

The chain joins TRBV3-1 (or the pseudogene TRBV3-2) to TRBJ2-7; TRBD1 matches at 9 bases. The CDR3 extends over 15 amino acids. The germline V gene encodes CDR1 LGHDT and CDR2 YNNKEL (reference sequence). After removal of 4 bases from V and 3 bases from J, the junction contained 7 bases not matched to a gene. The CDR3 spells CASSPGQGFIYEQYF. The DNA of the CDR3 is TGTGCCAGCAGCCCGGGACAGGGTTTCATCTACGAGCAGTACTTC.

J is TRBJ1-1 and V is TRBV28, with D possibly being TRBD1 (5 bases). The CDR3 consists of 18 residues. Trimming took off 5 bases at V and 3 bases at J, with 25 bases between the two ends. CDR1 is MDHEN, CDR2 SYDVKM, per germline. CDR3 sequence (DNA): TGTGCCAGCAGTAACGGGGAGATGTACATACAGGCCGACACTGAAGCTTTCTTT. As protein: CASSNGEMYIQADTEAFF.

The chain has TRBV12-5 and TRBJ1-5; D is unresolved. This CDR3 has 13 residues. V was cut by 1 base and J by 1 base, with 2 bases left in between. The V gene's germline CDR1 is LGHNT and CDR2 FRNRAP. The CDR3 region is CASGLESNQPQHF. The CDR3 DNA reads TGTGCTAGTGGTTTGGAAAGCAATCAGCCCCAGCATTTT.

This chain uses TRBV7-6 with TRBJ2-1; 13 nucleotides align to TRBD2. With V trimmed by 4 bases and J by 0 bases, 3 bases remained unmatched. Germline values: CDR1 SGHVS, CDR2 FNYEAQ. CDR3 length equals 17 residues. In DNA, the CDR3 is TGTGCCAGCAGCTCTAGGACTAGCGGGAGCTCCTACAATGAGCAGTTCTTC. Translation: CASSSRTSGSSYNEQFF. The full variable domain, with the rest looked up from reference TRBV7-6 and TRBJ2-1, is GAGVSQSPRYKVTKRGQDVALRCDPISGHVSLYWYRQALGQGPEFLTYFNYEAQQDKSGLPNDRFSAERPEGSISTLTIQRTEQRDSAMYRCASSSRTSGSSYNEQFFGPGTRLTVL.

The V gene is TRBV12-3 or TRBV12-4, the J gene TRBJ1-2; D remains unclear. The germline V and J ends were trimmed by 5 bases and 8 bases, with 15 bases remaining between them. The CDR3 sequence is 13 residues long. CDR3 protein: CASSRSGPLGYTF. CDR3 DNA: TGTGCCAGCAGTAGGTCAGGCCCCTTGGGCTACACCTTC.

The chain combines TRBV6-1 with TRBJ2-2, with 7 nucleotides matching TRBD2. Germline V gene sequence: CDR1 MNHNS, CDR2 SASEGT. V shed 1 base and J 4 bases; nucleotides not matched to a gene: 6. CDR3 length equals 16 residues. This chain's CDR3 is CASSEVYTGGTGELFF. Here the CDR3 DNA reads TGTGCCAGCAGTGAAGTGTATACGGGGGGCACCGGGGAGCTGTTTTTT.

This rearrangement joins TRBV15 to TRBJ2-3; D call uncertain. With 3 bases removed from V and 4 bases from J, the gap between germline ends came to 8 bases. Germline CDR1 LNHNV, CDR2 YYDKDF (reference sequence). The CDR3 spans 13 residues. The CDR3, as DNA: TGTGCCACCAGCAGGGATGGCGCAGATACGCAGTATTTT. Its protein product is CATSRDGADTQYF.

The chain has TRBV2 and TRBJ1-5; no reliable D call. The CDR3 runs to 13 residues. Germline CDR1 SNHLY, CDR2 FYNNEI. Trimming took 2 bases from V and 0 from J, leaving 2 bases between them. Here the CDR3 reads CASSEHSNQPQHF. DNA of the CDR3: TGTGCCAGCAGTGAACATAGCAATCAGCCCCAGCATTTT.

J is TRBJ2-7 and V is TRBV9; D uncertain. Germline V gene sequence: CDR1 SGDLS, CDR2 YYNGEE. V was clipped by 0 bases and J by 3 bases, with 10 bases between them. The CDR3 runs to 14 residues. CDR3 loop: CASSVGLASYEQYF. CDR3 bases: TGTGCCAGCAGCGTAGGACTTGCGAGCTACGAGCAGTACTTC.